These T cell receptor beta chains were read from a single sample in a study of OX40 agonist ivuxolimab in advanced cancers. The method was immunoSEQ multiplex PCR; TCRdb's version includes in-frame clones alone and lacks a portion of them. The profile covers 25,000 to 30,000 clones, with 84% appearing a single time and around 17% taken by the ten largest. The sample here was CD4+ or CD8+ T cells sorted from blood, taken in a trial of the OX40 agonist ivuxolimab. These receptors were taken from an adult with an advanced solid tumor such as melanoma, head and neck, liver or kidney cancer. Each CDR3 is given with its conserved first and last residue.

TRBJ1-1	TRBV9	CASSPTGANMNTEAFF
TRBJ1-1	TRBV6-5	CASSYSLAEGNTEAFF
TRBJ1-5	TRBV27	CASSEGRNQPQHF
TRBJ2-7	TRBV9	CASSVAGTQNYEQYF
TRBJ1-2	TRBV6-5	CASSAGGYGYTF
TRBJ2-1	TRBV6-6	CASSFWVGNEQFF
TRBJ2-3	TRBV28	CASSPKTGLHTDTQYF
TRBJ2-2	TRBV5-8	CASSVSRGLSRTGELFF
TRBJ2-1	TRBV7-8	CASSPSTGMNEQFF
TRBJ2-5	TRBV9	CASSVATGLAGEETQYF
TRBJ2-3	TRBV13	CASSTSGGAGDTQYF
TRBJ2-1	TRBV6-1	CASGFGQGADEQFF
TRBJ2-7	TRBV4-2	CASSQWEASYEQYF
TRBJ1-1	TRBV2	CASSEDRGLTEAFF
TRBJ1-1	TRBV25-1	CASSFHGFGNTEAFF
TRBJ1-1	TRBV5-6	CASSAPPGPRAEAFF
TRBJ2-7	TRBV27	CASSLDREVYEQYF
TRBJ1-3	TRBV7-8	CASSLSGISSGNTIYF
TRBJ1-4	TRBV4-1	CASSQVAGAEKLFF
TRBJ2-7	TRBV7-8	CASRLGLAGGIWEQYF
TRBJ2-1	TRBV7-6	CASSLAETGGYNEQFF
TRBJ2-7	TRBV2	CASSEPGNYEQYF
TRBJ1-4	TRBV4-3	CASSTWDRGLATNEKLFF
TRBJ2-7	TRBV19	CASSISYTGAYEQYF
TRBJ1-4	TRBV15	CATSSLNVRLFF
TRBJ2-2	TRBV7-9	CAISGRPDSNTGELFF
TRBJ1-5	TRBV27	CASSPDRMLYSNQPQHF
TRBJ2-1	TRBV27	CASSSQGPYNEQFF
TRBJ2-3	TRBV6-6	CASSYSSGRDTQYF
TRBJ2-7	TRBV27	CASSLGLSYEQYF
TRBJ1-1	TRBV10-2	CASSVLWTVVEETEAFF
TRBJ2-7	TRBV6-5	CASSYGQGTYEQYF
TRBJ2-2	TRBV27	CASSSADQHTGELFF
TRBJ2-1	TRBV6-1	CASSASEYNEQFF
TRBJ2-6	TRBV28	CASSLGQLSGANVLTF
TRBJ2-3	TRBV27	CASRIMPGQGPDTQYF
TRBJ2-4	TRBV10-3	CAMPPREREKVINIQYF
TRBJ1-5	TRBV6-1	CASSVDSSLNQPQHF
TRBJ2-7	TRBV19	CASSSGVIYEQYF
TRBJ2-7	TRBV7-4	CASSLEGTVSYEQYF
TRBJ1-5	TRBV6-5	CASRQGSSNQPQHF
TRBJ2-7	TRBV6-1	CASSEYRGAMYEQYF
TRBJ2-7	TRBV7-3	CASSLAGVGYEQYF
TRBJ1-5	TRBV5-4	CASSFGGSNQPQHF
TRBJ2-5	TRBV11-2	CASSRSQGAGETQYF
TRBJ2-3	TRBV7-2	CASSLVTAFTDTQYF
TRBJ2-7	TRBV9	CASSVGGSAYEQYF
TRBJ2-5	TRBV2	CASTIGGGSQETQYF
TRBJ2-7	TRBV11-2	CASSLDFGTGNYEQYF
TRBJ2-1	TRBV28	CASSSIRQGAGIYNEQFF
TRBJ2-1	TRBV2	CASSGSRDRRHNEQFF
TRBJ2-3	TRBV29-1	CSVEATGGRTDTQYF
TRBJ2-5	TRBV5-6	CASSSGVGGHGETQYF
TRBJ1-1	TRBV7-6	CASSLDGTNTEAFF